A selection of T cell receptor beta chains follows, all from one sample in a study of vaccination and CD4 T cells after COVID-19. No antigen has been identified for these receptors. TCRdb fed the PCR reads into MiXCR, producing one record per CDR3 protein. The sample shows just over 7,500 distinct CDR3 sequences, roughly 29% of them seen only once. The sample consisted of CD4+ T cells from blood, cultured in vitro. Source of these receptors: a human donor in good health. Each CDR3 is given without its conserved first and last residue. A D gene is named only where the DNA matches it firmly.

D: .
V: TRBV29-1
J: TRBJ2-2
CDR3: SVGRQTGELF

D: .
V: TRBV6-5
J: TRBJ1-5
CDR3: ASSSGPTRQPQH

D: TRBD2
V: TRBV6-2/TRBV6-3
J: TRBJ2-5
CDR3: ASSRGTSGQIPRETQY

D: TRBD1
V: TRBV20-1
J: TRBJ1-5
CDR3: SARVPRDRVNQPQH

D: .
V: TRBV29-1
J: TRBJ1-2
CDR3: SVGGLAGYT

D: TRBD2
V: TRBV7-3
J: TRBJ2-3
CDR3: ASSLTGGGGDTDTQY

D: .
V: TRBV20-1
J: TRBJ2-2
CDR3: SASMGFLDTGELF

D: TRBD1
V: TRBV25-1
J: TRBJ1-2
CDR3: ASGTGPGGYT

D: .
V: TRBV6-4
J: TRBJ1-3
CDR3: ASSSPPAGNTIY

D: .
V: TRBV24-1
J: TRBJ2-1
CDR3: ATSVQGFVQF

D: .
V: TRBV6-2/TRBV6-3
J: TRBJ2-2
CDR3: ASSPELTGELF

D: .
V: TRBV5-5
J: TRBJ2-1
CDR3: ASTLVSSYNEQF

D: TRBD1
V: TRBV6-5
J: TRBJ2-7
CDR3: ASSYPAGTGGYEQY

D: .
V: TRBV28
J: TRBJ1-5
CDR3: ASSLNPGQGALRVQPQH

D: .
V: TRBV7-7
J: TRBJ2-7
CDR3: ASSKGVTATYEQY

D: .
V: TRBV6-1
J: TRBJ2-3
CDR3: ASSGLDPTDTQY

D: .
V: TRBV10-3
J: TRBJ2-3
CDR3: AISESSRAQY

D: .
V: TRBV28
J: TRBJ2-5
CDR3: ASSFRETQY

D: .
V: TRBV20-1
J: TRBJ2-5
CDR3: SARGWASRRDQETQY

D: TRBD1
V: TRBV15
J: TRBJ2-7
CDR3: ATSRAGQGLPYEQY

D: .
V: TRBV7-9
J: TRBJ2-7
CDR3: ASSLAGSNEQY

D: TRBD1
V: TRBV9
J: TRBJ2-5
CDR3: ASSVGQQGALGQETQY

D: TRBD1
V: TRBV7-9
J: TRBJ2-7
CDR3: ASSLTGGVPYEQY

D: .
V: TRBV7-3
J: TRBJ2-3
CDR3: ASSPTSTDTQY

D: .
V: TRBV7-2
J: TRBJ2-1
CDR3: ASSLGRDNEQF

D: .
V: TRBV20-1
J: TRBJ2-1
CDR3: SARDETKYNEQF

D: TRBD1
V: TRBV19
J: TRBJ2-2
CDR3: ALGGTGVSGELF

D: TRBD2
V: TRBV5-1
J: TRBJ2-1
CDR3: ASSATSGTPEQF

D: .
V: TRBV27
J: TRBJ1-5
CDR3: ASSLRGNQPQH

D: .
V: TRBV20-1
J: TRBJ1-2
CDR3: SARDHRGRGDYGYT

D: TRBD1
V: TRBV7-2
J: TRBJ1-5
CDR3: ASSARTGGRQPQH

D: .
V: TRBV7-2
J: TRBJ2-1
CDR3: ASSSTRLGEQF

D: .
V: TRBV7-6
J: TRBJ2-7
CDR3: ASSDDIYEQY

D: .
V: TRBV28
J: TRBJ1-5
CDR3: ASSLPNPHQPQH

D: TRBD1
V: TRBV18
J: TRBJ2-6
CDR3: ASSPLGQGLGANVLT

D: .
V: TRBV20-1
J: TRBJ2-3
CDR3: SARGGRAVTGTQY

D: .
V: TRBV11-3
J: TRBJ2-2
CDR3: ASSRTGELF

D: .
V: TRBV6-1
J: TRBJ1-2
CDR3: ASSGRESAGSNYGYT

D: .
V: TRBV12-3/TRBV12-4
J: TRBJ1-1
CDR3: ASNQGQVWTEAF

D: TRBD2
V: TRBV20-1
J: TRBJ2-1
CDR3: SAIRLLAGGPEQF

D: .
V: TRBV5-4
J: TRBJ2-1
CDR3: ASSLGHPGELGYNEQF

D: .
V: TRBV6-1
J: TRBJ2-7
CDR3: ASSQKSNSHYEQY

D: .
V: TRBV7-2
J: TRBJ1-5
CDR3: ASSILENQPQH

D: .
V: TRBV28
J: TRBJ1-3
CDR3: ASSGGGNPISGNTIY

D: .
V: TRBV2
J: TRBJ1-6
CDR3: ASIYGTPNSPLH

D: .
V: TRBV20-1
J: TRBJ1-4
CDR3: SASWQSNEKLF

D: TRBD2
V: TRBV12-5
J: TRBJ2-5
CDR3: ASGPGASGGQETQY